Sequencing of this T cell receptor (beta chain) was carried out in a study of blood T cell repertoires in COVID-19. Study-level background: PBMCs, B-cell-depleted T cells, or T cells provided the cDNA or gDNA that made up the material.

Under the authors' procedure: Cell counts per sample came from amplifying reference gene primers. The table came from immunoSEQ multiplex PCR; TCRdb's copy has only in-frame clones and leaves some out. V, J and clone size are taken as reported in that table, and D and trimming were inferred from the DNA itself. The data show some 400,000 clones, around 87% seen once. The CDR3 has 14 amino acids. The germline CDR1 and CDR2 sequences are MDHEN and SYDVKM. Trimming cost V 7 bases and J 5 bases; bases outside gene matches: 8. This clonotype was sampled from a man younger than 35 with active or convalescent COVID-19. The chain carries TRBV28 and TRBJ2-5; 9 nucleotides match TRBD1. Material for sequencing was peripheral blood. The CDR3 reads CASIKDRGRETQYF. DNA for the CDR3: TGTGCCAGCATCAAGGACAGGGGACGGGAGACCCAGTACTTC.